The 3 T cell receptor beta chains in this list originate from one sample, sequenced in a study of identifying expanded T cells in peripheral blood. The table came from immunoSEQ multiplex PCR; TCRdb's copy has only in-frame clones and leaves some out. The table shows over 90,000 clones, with roughly 90% occurring only once. Sequencing was done on a sample of blood. The receptors come from a person between 18 and 75 years old in good health.

This chain connects TRBV6-5 to TRBJ1-6; tentative D call: TRBD1 (6 bases). The CDR3 loop spans 15 amino acids. The V end was cut by 6 bases, the J end by 3 bases, with 12 bases between. Germline V CDR1 and CDR2: MNHEY, SVGAGI. In DNA, the CDR3 is TGTGCCAGCAGACACAGGGAGGGCTATAATTCACCCCTCCACTTT. Translating it yields CASRHREGYNSPLHF.

The chain recombines TRBV2 with TRBJ1-5, with D possibly TRBD1 on 5 matching bases. V was cut by 3 bases and J by 6 bases, with 12 bases left in between. This CDR3 comprises 14 residues. Germline CDR1 and CDR2: SNHLY and FYNNEI. The CDR3 spells CASSDDSTLQPQHF. CDR3 nucleotides: TGTGCCAGCAGTGACGACAGCACGCTTCAGCCCCAGCATTTT.

The chain combines TRBV7-2 with TRBJ1-5; D possibly corresponds to TRBD1 (5 bases). The CDR3 extends over 17 amino acids. Germline CDR1 is SGHTA and CDR2 is FQGNSA. The ends were cut back, 1 base at V and 3 bases at J, with 16 bases in the middle. The CDR3: CASSLVGRGSLNQPQHF. CDR3 coding DNA: TGTGCCAGCAGCTTAGTGGGGAGGGGCAGCCTCAATCAGCCCCAGCATTTT.